These 26 T cell receptor beta chains originate from one sample sequenced in a study of identifying expanded T cells in peripheral blood. Here immunoSEQ multiplex PCR was the method, and the copy in TCRdb shows in-frame clones only, minus some. The sample has 100,000 to 150,000 clones, around 88% seen once. Material: blood. Every receptor here comes from a person aged 18 to 70 in good health.

In its sample, this clone was seen once. This rearrangement joins TRBV5-6 to TRBJ1-2; D unresolved. CDR1 is SGHDT, CDR2 YYEEEE, per germline. This CDR3 has 15 amino acids. Between the trimmed V and J ends, which lost 1 base and 8 bases, there was a span of 18 bases. The CDR3 protein is CASSLSALRLGGYTF. CDR3 DNA sequence: TGTGCCAGCAGCTTGTCGGCATTACGATTGGGAGGCTACACCTTC.

Comments on this clone: Compared with germline, one end of the junction differs, possibly owing to a read error. The chain couples TRBV2 to TRBJ2-1, with TRBD1 matching 7 bases. Germline V CDR1 and CDR2: SNHLY, FYNNEI. The CDR3 runs 13 residues. Here the CDR3 reads CASKGTVYDEQFF. The CDR3 bases are TGTGCCAGCAAAGGGACAGTCTACGATGAGCAGTTCTTC.

This clone has just one count. J is TRBJ1-1 and V is TRBV5-4, with TRBD1 matching over 9 bases. The CDR3 runs to 15 residues. The ends lost 4 bases at V and 4 bases at J; junction bases unmatched: 8. Germline CDR1 is SGHNT and CDR2 is YYREEE (reference sequence). This CDR3 reads CASSALQGAVTEAFF. The CDR3, as DNA: TGTGCCAGCAGCGCTTTACAGGGGGCGGTCACTGAAGCTTTCTTT.

This chain links TRBV15 with TRBJ1-5; the D gene is possibly TRBD1 (5 bases). CDR1 and CDR2 (germline): LNHNV, YYDKDF (reference sequence). The CDR3 is 14 residues long. The V end was cut by 1 base, the J end by 3 bases, with 7 bases between. The CDR3 here is CATSRGGYNQPQHF. CDR3 nucleotide sequence: TGTGCCACCAGCAGAGGGGGCTACAATCAGCCCCAGCATTTT.

The chain links TRBV4-1 to TRBJ2-7, with 14 positions matching TRBD2. Germline trimming cut 3 bases from V and 2 bases from J; bases unmatched to any gene: 3. From germline, CDR1 is MGHRA and CDR2 YSYEKL. CDR3 length: 16 amino acids. CDR3 residues: CASSHEGLAGAYEQYF. CDR3 coding DNA: TGCGCCAGCAGCCATGAGGGACTAGCGGGGGCCTACGAGCAGTACTTC.

The rearrangement joins TRBV7-3 to TRBJ2-3; D could derive from TRBD1 or TRBD2 (5 bases each). V was cut by 1 base and J by 2 bases, with 10 bases left in between. The germline gives CDR1 SGHTA, CDR2 FQGTGA. The CDR3 spans 15 residues. The DNA for the CDR3 is TGTGCCAGCAGCTTAATGGGGGTTCCCACAGATACGCAGTATTTT. Amino acid sequence: CASSLMGVPTDTQYF.

This clone showed up just once. J is TRBJ2-7 and V is TRBV11-2; 7 bases align to TRBD1. The CDR3 spans 14 residues. Germline CDR1 reads SGHAT; CDR2 reads FQNNGV. V lost 2 bases, J lost 7 bases, and 8 bases stayed unmatched. For the CDR3, the DNA is TGTGCCAGCAGCTTATACGAGGGGGCAGAGGAGCAGTACTTC. Its protein product is CASSLYEGAEEQYF.

This chain uses TRBV7-2 with TRBJ2-1; 12 nucleotides line up with TRBD2. The CDR3 sequence is 19 residues long. V trimming: 5 bases; J trimming: 0 bases; junction bases outside the gene matches: 11. The germline V gene has CDR1 SGHTA and CDR2 FQGNSA. Here the CDR3 reads CASSQKPGLAGFSYNEQFF. For the CDR3, the DNA is TGTGCCAGCAGCCAGAAACCGGGACTAGCGGGCTTCTCCTACAATGAGCAGTTCTTC.

This chain joins TRBV10-3 and TRBJ1-2; D is undetermined. Germline CDR1 and CDR2: ENHRY and SYGVKD. This CDR3 comprises 16 residues. V gave up 2 bases and J gave up 0 bases, with 13 bases separating them. The CDR3 nucleotides read TGTGCCATCAGTGAGGTTGGGCTCAGAGCTAACTATGGCTACACCTTC. It specifies CAISEVGLRANYGYTF.

This chain joins TRBV7-3 and TRBJ2-7, with 8 nucleotides matching TRBD1. This CDR3 is built from 16 residues. Germline CDR1 SGHTA, CDR2 FQGTGA. Germline trimming cut 5 bases from V and 3 bases from J; bases unmatched to any gene: 12. The CDR3 here is CASSANAPGGLYEQYF. The DNA for the CDR3 is TGTGCCAGCAGCGCTAACGCGCCAGGGGGCCTCTACGAGCAGTACTTC.

The chain links TRBV21-1 to TRBJ1-5. TRBV21-1 is a listed pseudogene. The CDR3 length is 13 residues. The CDR3 DNA follows: TGTGCCAGCAGTCGGTGGACGGGTCAGCCCCAGCATTTT. Translating it yields CASSRWTGQPQHF.

This chain connects TRBV19 to TRBJ1-4, with D unresolved. Per germline, CDR1 LNHDA and CDR2 SQIVND (reference sequence). V was cut by 4 bases and J by 0 bases, with 12 bases left in between. CDR3 length: 16 amino acids. The CDR3 spells CASSTGIPATNEKLFF. The DNA for the CDR3 is TGTGCCAGTAGTACGGGTATACCGGCAACTAATGAAAAACTGTTTTTT.

V gene TRBV30 combines with J gene TRBJ1-4; 8 bases map to TRBD1. The junction had 9 bases not matched to a gene; V was cut back by 1 base and J by 11 bases. This CDR3 is built from 14 residues. The germline V gene has CDR1 GTSNPN and CDR2 SVGIG (reference sequence). CDR3 loop: CAWSEAGGGGKLFF. CDR3 in DNA: TGTGCCTGGAGTGAGGCAGGGGGCGGGGGGAAACTGTTTTTT.

V is TRBV10-3 and J is TRBJ2-5, with 10 bases matching TRBD2. The CDR3 has 16 residues. CDR1 and CDR2 from the germline V gene are ENHRY and SYGVKD. V lost 5 bases and J lost 4; bases outside the gene matches: 10. The CDR3 sequence is CAISSKAGGGGETQYF. CDR3 sequence (DNA): TGTGCCATCAGTTCTAAAGCGGGAGGGGGAGGAGAGACCCAGTACTTC.

In the case of this clone: The sample carries other DNA sequences with the same CDR3. The genes are TRBV7-8 and TRBJ2-5; D unclear. Germline values: CDR1 SGHVS, CDR2 FQNEAQ. V gave up 1 base and J gave up 5 bases, with 8 bases separating them. The CDR3 length is 13 residues. The CDR3 here is CASSLVQQETQYF. The CDR3 DNA sequence: TGTGCCAGCAGCTTAGTGCAGCAGGAGACCCAGTACTTC.

CDR3 in amino acids: CASSPNLGTLKAQYF. The CDR3 DNA follows: TGTGCCAGCAGCCCTAACCTCGGGACTTTAAAGGCGCAGTACTTC. V gene TRBV7-9 combines with J gene TRBJ2-7, with D possibly being TRBD2 (6 bases). The CDR3 extends over 15 amino acids. V was pared by 5 bases and J by 9 bases, with 23 bases between. CDR1 and CDR2 (germline): SEHNR, FQNEAQ (reference sequence).

The rearrangement joins TRBV7-3 to TRBJ2-1; the match to TRBD2 covers 12 bases. The CDR3 spans 17 residues. J was trimmed by 7 bases and V by 5 bases; bases with no gene match: 12. Germline-derived CDR1 and CDR2 are SGHTA and FQGTGA. The CDR3 here is CASSPRLAGDPRNEQFF. CDR3 bases: TGTGCCAGCAGCCCCCGACTAGCGGGAGATCCTAGGAATGAGCAGTTCTTC.

The rearrangement uses TRBV5-1 and TRBJ2-3; tentatively, D is TRBD1 (6 bases). The ends were cut back, 5 bases at V and 6 bases at J, with 16 bases in the middle. The CDR3 is made up of 14 amino acids. CDR1 SGHRS and CDR2 YFSETQ come from the germline V gene. CDR3 coding DNA: TGCGCCAGCAGTTCAGGGGCCGGGATTGATACGCAGTATTTT. Its translation: CASSSGAGIDTQYF.

V is TRBV5-1 and J is TRBJ2-7; 10 nucleotides match TRBD2. V trimming: 2 bases; J trimming: 0 bases; junction bases outside the gene matches: 8. This CDR3 spans 17 amino acids. In germline, CDR1 is SGHRS, CDR2 YFSETQ. This CDR3 reads CASSFLVTSGPSYEQYF. CDR3 in DNA: TGCGCCAGCAGCTTCTTGGTGACTAGCGGGCCCTCCTACGAGCAGTACTTC.

The chain joins TRBV7-8 to TRBJ2-3, with 7 bases identical to TRBD1. The CDR3 is made up of 14 amino acids. V trimming: 5 bases; J trimming: 2 bases; junction bases outside the gene matches: 4. CDR1 and CDR2 (germline): SGHVS, FQNEAQ. CDR3 in DNA: TGTGCCAGCAGCCCGGGACAGATCACAGATACGCAGTATTTT. It codes for CASSPGQITDTQYF.

The gene calls are TRBV5-4 and TRBJ1-4; maybe TRBD1 (6 bases). The V and J ends lost 1 base and 6 bases respectively, with 16 bases between them. Germline CDR1 and CDR2: SGHNT and YYREEE (reference sequence). There are 16 residues in the CDR3. The CDR3 region is CASSLRSGAGYEKLFF. The CDR3 bases are TGTGCCAGCAGCTTGCGTTCGGGGGCGGGTTATGAAAAACTGTTTTTT.

The gene calls are TRBV14 and TRBJ2-3; 14 bases line up with TRBD2. J was trimmed by 6 bases and V by 4 bases; bases with no gene match: 15. Per the germline V gene, CDR1 is SGHDN and CDR2 is FVKESK. The CDR3 has 19 residues. CDR3 DNA: TGTGCCAGCAGCCCCAAGAAGAAGACTAGCGGGAGGGCCTCGGATACGCAGTATTTT. It yields the protein CASSPKKKTSGRASDTQYF.

The chain couples TRBV5-4 to TRBJ1-5; 7 positions match TRBD1. J was trimmed by 2 bases and V by 1 base; bases with no gene match: 6. This CDR3 spans 16 amino acids. Germline loops: CDR1 SGHNT, CDR2 YYREEE (reference sequence). The CDR3 DNA is TGTGCCAGCAGCTTGCAGGGGGAAGGGGGCAATCAGCCCCAGCATTTT. It specifies CASSLQGEGGNQPQHF.

The chain employs TRBV6-1 and TRBJ2-7; D gene ambiguous. Trimming pared 3 bases from V and 0 bases from J, leaving 3 bases between. Germline loops: CDR1 MNHNS, CDR2 SASEGT. The CDR3 length is 12 residues. CDR3 nucleotide sequence: TGTGCCAGCAGTGATAACTCCTACGAGCAGTACTTC. This encodes CASSDNSYEQYF.

The chain uses TRBV6-6 and TRBJ2-3; D ambiguous. Trimming removed 8 bases from V and 5 bases from J, with 11 bases in between. There are 12 residues in the CDR3. Germline V gene lookup returns CDR1 MNHNY and CDR2 SVGAGI (reference sequence). The DNA for the CDR3 is TGTGCCAGCCGTCAAGGCATAGATACGCAGTATTTT. It is translated as CASRQGIDTQYF.

The V call is TRBV28, the J call TRBJ1-5; D not resolved. CDR1 is MDHEN, CDR2 SYDVKM, per germline. V lost 6 bases and J 0 bases, leaving 6 bases between the germline ends. The CDR3 loop spans 13 amino acids. In DNA form, the CDR3 reads TGTGCCAGCAGCCCAGATAGCAATCAGCCCCAGCATTTT. It is translated as CASSPDSNQPQHF.